The clone carrying this TCR beta chain was detected once. Germline trimming cut 2 bases from V and 2 bases from J; bases unmatched to any gene: 5. The CDR3 totals 15 residues. CDR1 is LNHDA, CDR2 SQIVND, per germline (reference sequence). Original processing methods: Reference gene primers were amplified, and this amplification served to estimate nucleated cell counts. Sequenced by immunoSEQ multiplex PCR; TCRdb stores in-frame clones only, minus some. The V and J calls and clone size are taken from that table; D and trimming were inferred from the DNA. The profile covers over 60,000 clones, with around 91% appearing a single time and more than 0.4% taken by the ten largest. These data originate in a study of blood T cell repertoires in COVID-19. Across the study: There were acute and convalescent COVID-19 samples, and they came from the United States, Italy and Spain. The cDNA or gDNA used as material had been derived from T cells, B-cell-depleted T cells, or PBMCs.

Patients in Seattle were enrolled during active infection, then followed longitudinally. Sequenced input: peripheral blood. The J gene is TRBJ1-1, the V gene TRBV19; 7 bases agree with TRBD1. The clonotype originates from a man in his forties or fifties with COVID-19, enrolled during active disease. CDR3 DNA: TGTGCCAGTAGTATAAGACAGGGATTAAACACTGAAGCTTTCTTT. Its translation: CASSIRQGLNTEAFF.